This is a list of T cell receptor beta chains from one sample in a study of T cells in Graves' hyperthyroidism and ophthalmopathy. TCRdb passed the multiplex PCR reads through MiXCR, listing each CDR3 protein once. The sample has about 540,000 distinct CDR3 sequences; about 45% are singletons. Sequenced: peripheral blood or thyroid tissue (not recorded which). Source of these receptors: a woman aged 18-35 years with Graves' hyperthyroidism. Each CDR3 is given with its conserved first and last residue. A D gene is named only where the DNA matches it firmly. For some rows the clone size is stated as once, few or many, or as a class when expanded; others skip it.

TRBJ2-2	TRBV20-1	-	few	TGCAGTGCTGGGGAGCTGTTTTTT	CSAGELFF
TRBJ2-7	TRBV6-6	-	few	TGTGCCAGCAGTTACCTGGATCTCGCGTACGAGCAGTACTTC	CASSYLDLAYEQYF
TRBJ2-1	TRBV29-1	-	-	TGCAGCGTTGAAGTGCGGCCCAATGAGCAGTTCTTC	CSVEVRPNEQFF
TRBJ2-7	TRBV24-1	-	many	TGTGCCACCAGTGACGTCCCCTGCGAGCAGTACTTC	CATSDVPCEQYF
TRBJ2-7	TRBV19	TRBD2	few	TGTGCCAGTAGTCCCCGGCGGGAGAGACCTTCCTACGAGCAGTACTTC	CASSPRRERPSYEQYF
TRBJ2-2	TRBV6-6	-	-	TGTGCCAGCAACTATGGGGGGATGAACACCGGGGAGCTGTTTTTT	CASNYGGMNTGELFF
TRBJ2-2	TRBV19	-	many	TGTGCCAGTAGTATAACAAACACCGGGGAGCTGTTTTTT	CASSITNTGELFF
TRBJ1-1	TRBV4-1	-	many	TGCGCCAGCAGCCAAGAGCGTTTGGTGAACACTGAAGCTTTCTTT	CASSQERLVNTEAFF
TRBJ1-5	TRBV7-6	TRBD1	-	TGTGCCAGCAGCTTCGGACAGGGGGATAGCAATCAGCCCCAGCATTTT	CASSFGQGDSNQPQHF
TRBJ2-7	TRBV7-9	TRBD2	many	TGTGCCAGTGTACTAGCGGGAGGTTCAACCTACGAGCAGTACTTC	CASVLAGGSTYEQYF
TRBJ2-7	TRBV19	-	-	TGTGCCAGCAGCCGATCCGGGACGGTATCCTACGAGCAGTACTTC	CASSRSGTVSYEQYF